The T cell receptor (beta chain) described here comes from a study of shared clonotypes between healthy human individuals. Whole-study results and caveats: An expected dependence of interdonor clonotype sharing on sequencing depth was noted. Rarefaction showed sorted-subset sequencing was incomplete despite large depth. The sampled material consisted only of blood, and tissue repertoires are likely to differ.

Produced via immunoSEQ multiplex PCR; TCRdb's table is partial and in-frame only. The table lists under 850,000 clones, 72% of them singletons. This clone was recorded only once. Its matching antigen is unknown. With 5 bases clipped from V and 5 bases from J, the junction kept 2 bases outside the gene matches. The CDR3 extends over 13 amino acids. The germline V gene has CDR1 MDHEN and CDR2 SYDVKM. The sequencing sample was made of memory CD4+ T cells sorted from blood. As to subset: CD45RA-negative fraction. This TCR came from a woman aged 25 to 45 in good health. This chain links TRBV28 with TRBJ2-7; TRBD1 matches at 11 bases. CDR3 nucleotides: TGTGCCAGCAGTAGGACAGGGGGCGACGAGCAGTACTTC. Translation gives CASSRTGGDEQYF. The entire variable domain, with the rest obtained from reference TRBV28 and TRBJ2-7, is as follows: DVKVTQSSRYLVKRTGEKVFLECVQDMDHENMFWYRQDPGLGLRLIYFSYDVKMKEKGDIPEGYSVSREKKERFSLILESASTNQTSMYLCASSRTGGDEQYFGPGTRLTVT.